Each of the 15 T cell receptor beta chains below was sequenced from the same sample in a study of CD8 T cells in Susac syndrome. With random hexamers, 0.5 to 1 ug RNA was reverse transcribed. TCRdb re-analysed the immunoSEQ multiplex PCR reads in MiXCR, keeping a single row per CDR3 protein. The sample has 150,000 to 200,000 distinct CDR3 sequences, 95% seen once. Material: CD8+ T cells from PBMCs. The receptors shown here come from a human donor with Susac syndrome.

The chain carries TRBV7-8 and TRBJ2-7; perhaps D is TRBD1 or TRBD2 (5 bases each). This CDR3 region has 18 residues. V was clipped by 3 bases and J by 1 base, with 22 bases between them. CDR1 is SGHVS, CDR2 FQNEAQ, per germline. CDR3: CASSLVVGTEPSSYEQYF. The CDR3 DNA reads TGTGCCAGCAGCTTGGTGGTGGGGACGGAACCCTCTTCCTACGAGCAGTACTTC.

As DNA, the CDR3 is TGCGCCAGCAGCTTGTCGGGGAGGGACACTGAAGCTTTCTTT. This sequence encodes CASSLSGRDTEAFF. The chain joins TRBV5-1 to TRBJ1-1; D unresolved. Trimming stripped 1 base from V and 3 bases from J, with 10 bases between. The V gene's germline CDR1 is SGHRS and CDR2 YFSETQ. The CDR3 has 14 residues.

The count of this clonotype is one. The chain uses TRBV5-6 and TRBJ2-5; 14 nucleotides align to TRBD2. Trimming removed 4 bases from V and 5 bases from J; junction bases left unmatched: 7. This CDR3 is built from 16 residues. Germline V gene lookup returns CDR1 SGHDT and CDR2 YYEEEE. CDR3 DNA: TGTGCCAGCAGCACGGGACTAGCGGGAGTATGGGAGACCCAGTACTTC. This gives the protein CASSTGLAGVWETQYF.

V gene TRBV7-9 combines with J gene TRBJ1-5; TRBD1 matches at 9 bases. This CDR3 is built from 16 residues. V trimming: 0 bases; J trimming: 5 bases; junction bases outside the gene matches: 5. Germline CDR1 and CDR2: SEHNR and FQNEAQ (reference sequence). In DNA form, the CDR3 reads TGTGCCAGCAGCTTAGCGGGGGGGACAGGGCATCAGCCCCAGCATTTT. This sequence encodes CASSLAGGTGHQPQHF.

The rearrangement links TRBV19 to TRBJ2-1; 9 bases map to TRBD2. CDR1 is LNHDA and CDR2 is SQIVND in the germline V gene (reference sequence). This CDR3 is built from 17 residues. Trimming took 0 bases from V and 6 from J; bases not matched to a gene: 9. The CDR3 protein is CASSIDSSGGPSNEQFF. The CDR3 DNA reads as TGTGCCAGTAGTATAGACTCCAGCGGGGGGCCCTCCAATGAGCAGTTCTTC.

The chain employs TRBV4-2 and TRBJ1-1; D uncertain. V was shortened by 0 bases and J by 0 bases, with 8 bases between the two germline ends. This CDR3 comprises 15 residues. The germline gives CDR1 LGHNA, CDR2 YNFKEQ. The CDR3 DNA reads TGTGCCAGCAGCCAAGATAAACAGATGAACACTGAAGCTTTCTTT. Translated, it gives CASSQDKQMNTEAFF.

This chain links TRBV23-1 with TRBJ2-3; the match to TRBD1 covers 9 bases. TRBV23-1 is an open reading frame whose function is uncertain. The CDR3 totals 14 residues. Trimming removed 3 bases from V and 4 bases from J; junction bases left unmatched: 2. DNA for the CDR3: TGCGCCAGCAGTCAGGGGACAGGGTCAGATACGCAGTATTTT. Its translation: CASSQGTGSDTQYF.

The chain is built from TRBV11-2 and TRBJ2-1, with no clear D. Germline CDR1 is SGHAT and CDR2 is FQNNGV. The CDR3 contains 14 residues. V was shortened by 1 base and J by 9 bases, with 13 bases between the two germline ends. The CDR3 sequence: CASSLAQEWIEQFF. The CDR3 nucleotides are TGTGCCAGCAGCTTAGCGCAGGAGTGGATTGAGCAGTTCTTC.

The chain is built from TRBV5-1 and TRBJ1-2, with 7 bases aligning to TRBD1. The CDR3 has 15 amino acids. The V gene's germline CDR1 is SGHRS and CDR2 YFSETQ. Germline trimming cut 4 bases from V and 5 bases from J; bases unmatched to any gene: 11. Written as DNA, the CDR3 is TGCGCCAGCAGCCCGGGGACAGAACTAACGTATGGCTACACCTTC. The encoded protein is CASSPGTELTYGYTF.

The rearrangement joins TRBV28 to TRBJ2-7; TRBD2 is a possible D gene (6 bases). Germline V gene lookup returns CDR1 MDHEN and CDR2 SYDVKM. The CDR3 extends over 12 amino acids. Trimming cost V 6 bases and J 3 bases, with 9 bases left between them. The CDR3 DNA reads TGTGCCAGCAGCGCCGGGGGCTACGAGCAGTACTTC. Its protein is CASSAGGYEQYF.

The chain couples TRBV6-1 to TRBJ2-6, with a tentative D call TRBD1 (6 bases). Germline V CDR1 and CDR2: MNHNS, SASEGT. The CDR3 covers 20 residues. Trimming shortened V by 6 bases and J by 4 bases, and 28 bases separated the two germline ends. This CDR3 reads CASSRVFVGARFSGANVLTF. CDR3 nucleotide sequence: TGTGCCAGCAGCCGAGTCTTCGTGGGGGCGAGATTTTCAGGGGCCAACGTCCTGACTTTC.

V usage is TRBV25-1 and J usage is TRBJ2-7; a possible D gene is TRBD1 (6 bases). Germline V gives CDR1 MGHDK, CDR2 SYGVNS. CDR3 size: 13 residues. Trimming shortened V by 4 bases and J by 3 bases, and 10 bases separated the two germline ends. CDR3 nucleotides: TGTGCCAGCAGTGGGACAGACAACTACGAGCAGTACTTC. This codes for CASSGTDNYEQYF.

The gene calls are TRBV9 and TRBJ1-1; 7 bases are a match to TRBD1. The CDR3 has 15 amino acids. The J segment lost 5 bases and the V segment lost 4 bases, leaving 11 bases of the junction unmatched. CDR1 is SGDLS, CDR2 YYNGEE, per germline. CDR3 in DNA: TGTGCCAGCAGCCCTCCCAGCAGGGGGGGAACTGAAGCTTTCTTT. Translated: CASSPPSRGGTEAFF.

V gene TRBV14 combines with J gene TRBJ1-1; no clear D. Looked up from germline, CDR1 is SGHDN and CDR2 is FVKESK. The CDR3 is 15 amino acids. V lost 0 bases and J lost 2, with 10 bases in between. CDR3 residues: CASSQEPRSNTEAFF. The CDR3, as DNA: TGTGCCAGCAGCCAAGAACCCCGATCCAACACTGAAGCTTTCTTT.

This sequence joins TRBV12-3 or TRBV12-4 and TRBJ1-1; a possible D gene is TRBD1 (6 bases). The CDR3 sequence is 13 residues long. V lost 0 bases and J 4 bases, leaving 6 bases between the germline ends. The CDR3 loop is CASSLAGGTEAFF. The CDR3 nucleotides are TGTGCCAGCAGTTTAGCAGGGGGCACTGAAGCTTTCTTT.